This entry lists 2 T cell receptor beta chains sequenced from one sample in a study of T cell repertoires in cytomegalovirus infection. TCRdb re-analysed the reads in MiXCR, keeping a single row per CDR3 protein. The profile shows about 830,000 distinct CDR3 sequences, roughly 33% of them singletons. These receptors are not linked to any known antigen. Sample: cultured CD8+ T cells from PBMCs, taken from culture after CMV antigen stimulation. The receptors derive from a human donor in good health (CMV status not recorded). Some clones in this sample may be carry-over from other donors' samples.

This clonotype has just a few counts. V and J are TRBV6-5 and TRBJ1-2; possible D gene TRBD1, 5 bases. CDR1 and CDR2 (germline): MNHEY, SVGAGI. The CDR3 extends over 15 amino acids. Trimming cost V 2 bases and J 0 bases, with 10 bases left between them. In nucleotides, the CDR3 is TGTGCCAGCAGTTACCGGAGCAGGGCTAACTATGGCTACACCTTC. Its translation is CASSYRSRANYGYTF.

Here the CDR3 reads CASSTLEWGSTYEQYF. CDR3 in DNA: TGTGCCAGCAGCACCTTGGAGTGGGGATCCACCTACGAGCAGTACTTC. This sequence joins TRBV12-3 or TRBV12-4 and TRBJ2-7; D gene ambiguous. Trimming cost V 6 bases and J 2 bases, with 20 bases left between them. The CDR3 is 16 residues long.